This TCR beta chain was identified in a study of a mutant IDH1 vaccine in newly diagnosed glioma. Looking at the study overall: Mean patient age was about 40 years; approximately 62% were male and around 38% female.

Details on this clone: Its antigen remains unidentified.

Study results and caveats: Alterations occurring in top peripheral T cell clonotypes seemed unrelated to pseudoprogression.

Assay used: immunoSEQ multiplex PCR; TCRdb lists only in-frame clones, some missing. The table lists about 94,000 clones, 89% of them singletons. The time point is: week 47, end of study. Topical imiquimod was applied with each vaccine dose, which held 300 ug of mutant IDH1 20-mer peptide. The CDR3 totals 17 residues. CDR1 and CDR2 from the germline V gene are SGHTA and FQGTGA. V shed 2 bases and J 3 bases; nucleotides not matched to a gene: 8. The chain combines TRBV7-3 with TRBJ2-3; 10 positions agree with TRBD2. The input for sequencing was PBMCs, taken from a glioma patient whose treatment included an IDH1 peptide vaccine. The clonotype originates from a woman in her 50s with glioma. The CDR3 nucleotides read TGTGCCAGCAGCTTATCAGCGAGCGGGAGGGCAACAGATACGCAGTATTTT. It translates to CASSLSASGRATDTQYF.